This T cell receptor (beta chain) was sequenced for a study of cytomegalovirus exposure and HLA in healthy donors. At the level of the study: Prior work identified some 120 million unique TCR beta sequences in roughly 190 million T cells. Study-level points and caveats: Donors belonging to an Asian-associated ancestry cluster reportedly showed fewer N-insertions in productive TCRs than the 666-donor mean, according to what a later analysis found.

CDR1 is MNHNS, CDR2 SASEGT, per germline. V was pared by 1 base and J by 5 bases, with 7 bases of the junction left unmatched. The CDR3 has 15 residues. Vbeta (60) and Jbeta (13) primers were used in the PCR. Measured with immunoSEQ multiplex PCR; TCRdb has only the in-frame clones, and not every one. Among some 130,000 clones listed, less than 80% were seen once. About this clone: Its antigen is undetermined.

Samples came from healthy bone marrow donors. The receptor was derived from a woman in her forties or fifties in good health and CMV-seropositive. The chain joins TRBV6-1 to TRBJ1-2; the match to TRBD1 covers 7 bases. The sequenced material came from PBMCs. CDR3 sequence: CASSEVGGPGYGYTF. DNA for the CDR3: TGTGCCAGCAGTGAAGTAGGGGGCCCGGGGTATGGCTACACCTTC.